The sequence of this T cell receptor (beta chain) was determined in a study of T cell clonality in common variable immunodeficiency. Study conclusions and caveats: Compared with controls, CVID subjects had fewer shared TCRbeta clones. CVID subjects showed higher TCRbeta clonality than healthy controls. CVID patient heterogeneity limited repertoire-clinical complication correlations.

Blood samples were heparinized, roughly 5 to 9 ml per donor. This clone came up many times. Its antigen is unknown. At one end the junction does not follow the germline gene, possibly because of a read error. Coverage ceases 3 residues before the CDR3 finishes, and the germline J gene fills in the end. The table came from immunoSEQ multiplex PCR; TCRdb's copy has only in-frame clones and leaves some out. Altogether approximately 58,000 clones were found in the sample, and no singletons occur. The CDR3 length is 14 residues. Germline V gene lookup returns CDR1 DFQATT and CDR2 SNEGSKA (reference sequence).

The receptor's source is a person between 18 and 70 years old in good health. The V gene is TRBV20-1, the J gene TRBJ2-1; 7 nucleotides agree with TRBD2. Sequencing was done on a sample of peripheral blood mononuclear cells. The CDR3: CSAASGNNYIEQFF. The sequenced part of the CDR3 DNA is TGCAGTGCTGCCAGCGGGAATAACTACATTGAG.